These T cell receptor beta chains were read from a single sample in a study of cytomegalovirus exposure and HLA in healthy donors. Clones were sequenced by immunoSEQ multiplex PCR, and TCRdb holds only the in-frame ones, with some missing. Among over 100,000 clones listed, roughly 87% were seen once. The sample consisted of PBMCs. The receptor source for this set is a woman between 18 and 30 years old in good health and CMV-seronegative. Each CDR3 is given with its conserved first and last residue. A D gene is named only where the DNA matches it firmly. Size tells how often a clone was seen (once, few, many) or the class of an expanded clone, and some rows leave it out.

V: TRBV6-5
J: TRBJ1-5
D: NA
size: NA
CDR3: CASSPPVGEPQHF
DNA: TGTGCCAGCAGCCCACCCGTAGGGGAGCCCCAGCATTTT

V: TRBV7-6
J: TRBJ2-1
D: NA
size: NA
CDR3: CASSLAGGPLSKYNEQFF
DNA: TGTGCCAGCAGCTTAGCGGGGGGGCCTTTAAGCAAATACAATGAGCAGTTCTTC

V: TRBV10-1
J: TRBJ1-5
D: TRBD1
size: NA
CDR3: CASSDGQGVNQPQHF
DNA: TGCGCCAGCAGTGATGGGCAGGGGGTGAATCAGCCCCAGCATTTT

V: TRBV7-9
J: TRBJ2-7
D: NA
size: NA
CDR3: CASSARLGDEQYF
DNA: TGTGCCAGCAGCGCACGCTTGGGCGACGAGCAGTACTTC

V: TRBV6-5
J: TRBJ2-7
D: NA
size: NA
CDR3: CASSLSLRGLQYF
DNA: TGTGCCAGCAGTCTGTCCCTGCGGGGGCTCCAGTACTTC

V: TRBV13
J: TRBJ2-2
D: NA
size: NA
CDR3: CASSLVLRGSRTGELFF
DNA: TGTGCCAGCAGCTTAGTTTTACGCGGTTCCCGCACCGGGGAGCTGTTTTTT

V: TRBV7-8
J: TRBJ1-1
D: TRBD1
size: NA
CDR3: CASSLEGQGANTEAFF
DNA: TGTGCCAGCAGCTTAGAGGGACAGGGGGCGAACACTGAAGCTTTCTTT

V: TRBV2
J: TRBJ1-6
D: TRBD1
size: NA
CDR3: CASSLTGVNSPLHF
DNA: TGTGCCAGCAGCTTGACAGGGGTCAATTCACCCCTCCACTTT

V: TRBV15
J: TRBJ1-5
D: NA
size: NA
CDR3: CATSRDLTVNQPQHF
DNA: TGTGCCACCAGCAGAGATTTAACAGTGAATCAGCCCCAGCATTTT

V: TRBV5-1
J: TRBJ2-2
D: NA
size: NA
CDR3: CASSLAVGANTGELFF
DNA: TGCGCCAGCAGCTTGGCCGTTGGAGCGAACACCGGGGAGCTGTTTTTT

V: TRBV5-1
J: TRBJ1-2
D: NA
size: NA
CDR3: CASSLGVGRLSDYGYTF
DNA: TGCGCCAGCAGCTTGGGGGTCGGCAGGCTCTCAGACTATGGCTACACCTTC

V: TRBV6-6
J: TRBJ2-7
D: TRBD2
size: NA
CDR3: CASTGTSGSYEQYF
DNA: TGTGCCAGCACTGGGACTAGCGGATCCTACGAGCAGTACTTC

V: TRBV5-1
J: TRBJ2-3
D: TRBD2
size: NA
CDR3: CASSPRTSYTDTQYF
DNA: TGCGCCAGCAGCCCCCGGACTAGCTACACAGATACGCAGTATTTT

V: TRBV4-2
J: TRBJ1-2
D: NA
size: NA
CDR3: CASSQEDSNYGYTF
DNA: TGTGCCAGCAGCCAAGAGGACAGTAACTATGGCTACACCTTC

V: TRBV25-1
J: TRBJ2-5
D: NA
size: once
CDR3: CASRMAGQETQYF
DNA: TGTGCCAGCAGGATGGCAGGGCAAGAGACCCAGTACTTC

V: TRBV6-6
J: TRBJ2-7
D: NA
size: NA
CDR3: CATMRRQGVSEQYF
DNA: TGTGCCACTATGAGGCGGCAGGGTGTGTCCGAGCAGTACTTC

V: TRBV6-6
J: TRBJ1-2
D: TRBD1
size: NA
CDR3: CASSYRTGGLNGYTF
DNA: TGTGCCAGCAGTTACCGCACAGGGGGTCTTAATGGCTACACCTTC

V: TRBV27
J: TRBJ2-5
D: NA
size: NA
CDR3: CASGHNGGETQYF
DNA: TGTGCCAGCGGCCACAATGGGGGGGAGACCCAGTACTTC

V: TRBV19
J: TRBJ2-7
D: NA
size: NA
CDR3: CASSSGVNSYEQYF
DNA: TGTGCCAGTAGTAGCGGGGTCAACTCCTACGAGCAGTACTTC

V: TRBV7-3
J: TRBJ2-3
D: NA
size: NA
CDR3: CASSLASGTQYF
DNA: TGTGCCAGCAGCCTAGCCTCTGGTACGCAGTATTTT

V: TRBV10-3
J: TRBJ2-1
D: NA
size: NA
CDR3: CAISESAYSYNEQFF
DNA: TGTGCCATCAGTGAGTCTGCGTACTCCTACAATGAGCAGTTCTTC

V: TRBV7-2
J: TRBJ1-4
D: NA
size: NA
CDR3: CASGRGAREKLFF
DNA: TGTGCCAGCGGGAGGGGGGCGAGAGAAAAACTGTTTTTT

V: TRBV11-3
J: TRBJ2-1
D: TRBD2
size: NA
CDR3: CASSVTSGTNEQFF
DNA: TGTGCCAGCAGCGTAACTAGCGGGACCAATGAGCAGTTCTTC

V: TRBV6-5
J: TRBJ2-7
D: NA
size: NA
CDR3: CASSYSDNSYEQYF
DNA: TGTGCCAGCAGTTACTCGGACAACTCCTACGAGCAGTACTTC

V: TRBV5-1
J: TRBJ2-5
D: NA
size: once
CDR3: CASSSGWGTETQYF
DNA: TGCGCCAGCAGCTCCGGCTGGGGCACAGAGACCCAGTACTTC

V: TRBV14
J: TRBJ1-2
D: NA
size: NA
CDR3: CASSQDHAARGYTF
DNA: TGTGCCAGCAGCCAAGATCACGCGGCGCGGGGCTACACCTTC

V: TRBV13
J: TRBJ2-3
D: TRBD2
size: NA
CDR3: CASSLRGGAVTDTQYF
DNA: TGTGCCAGCAGCTTGCGCGGGGGGGCCGTAACAGATACGCAGTATTTT

V: TRBV18
J: TRBJ2-2
D: TRBD1
size: NA
CDR3: CASSPKRTGKNKIGGELFF
DNA: TGTGCCAGCTCACCTAAGCGGACAGGAAAAAATAAGATCGGCGGGGAGCTGTTTTTT

V: TRBV7-2
J: TRBJ2-7
D: NA
size: once
CDR3: CASSLEAGYEQYF
DNA: TGTGCCAGCAGCTTAGAAGCGGGCTACGAGCAGTACTTC

V: TRBV10-3
J: TRBJ1-1
D: NA
size: few
CDR3: CAIRNSGTEAFF
DNA: TGTGCCATCAGGAACTCAGGCACTGAAGCTTTCTTT

V: TRBV27
J: TRBJ2-7
D: NA
size: NA
CDR3: CASSFRDTTSYEQYF
DNA: TGTGCCAGCAGTTTCCGAGACACCACCTCCTACGAGCAGTACTTC